The 2 T cell receptor beta chains given below trace back to one sample, sequenced in a study of T cell repertoires in cytomegalovirus infection (dated by TCRdb to about 2019). The listed sequencing device is Illumina HiSeq 1500. TCRdb reanalyzed the raw reads on its own, using fastp at Q25 for trimming and MiXCR for clone calling, and kept in-frame beta chains. Identical CDR3 protein sequences are pooled into one entry, listed with their most common genes and DNA. Counted in this sample were some 300,000 distinct CDR3 sequences; roughly 13% of them appeared once. Roughly 8.9% of the sample belongs to the ten largest clones. The sequencing input was PBMCs. The receptors were gathered from a human donor in good health (CMV status not recorded). Some clones in this sample may be carry-over from other donors' samples.

This clonotype was counted at least ten times. The chain has TRBV12-3 or TRBV12-4 and TRBJ2-3, with 8 bases lining up with TRBD1. This CDR3 spans 13 amino acids. With V trimmed by 7 bases and J by 5 bases, 5 bases remained unmatched. The CDR3 DNA is TGTGCCAGCACCTCAGGGGGCTTAGATACGCAGTATTTT. Its translation: CASTSGGLDTQYF.

This clonotype was picked up many times. The V gene is TRBV7-2, the J gene TRBJ2-1, with TRBD1 identical over 9 bases. This CDR3 spans 17 amino acids. With 4 bases clipped from V and 10 bases from J, the junction kept 17 bases outside the gene matches. The germline CDR1 and CDR2 sequences are SGHTA and FQGNSA. CDR3 DNA: TGTGCCAGCAGCTCCTATACAGGGGGCTGGACACGTAGCGAGCAGTTCTTC. It codes for CASSSYTGGWTRSEQFF.